This T cell receptor beta chain was captured by sequencing in a study of T-cell reconstitution after alpha-beta-depleted transplantation in children. Findings of the study overall: Reportedly, alpha-beta T cells present about two months post-transplant originated from several hundred expanded clones of graft origin. Newly made T cells mostly supplied T-cell counts and diversity one year after transplant.

Per germline, CDR1 DFQATT and CDR2 SNEGSKA (reference sequence). The CDR3 is 14 residues long. Trimming took off 2 bases at V and 2 bases at J, with 13 bases between the two ends. During its preparation, the TCRbeta library received unique molecular identifiers. One entry per CDR3 protein, called by TCRdb with MiXCR from the PCR reads. The data hold 440,000 or so distinct CDR3 sequences, with 43% observed a single time. This clonotype has only a few counts. Its specificity is not known. The sequenced sample was PBMCs, obtained before TCRalphabeta/CD19-depleted stem cell transplant. V usage is TRBV20-1 and J usage is TRBJ2-7; unclear D gene. The receptor was isolated from a girl aged 2-10 years with aplastic anemia, due to receive a stem cell transplant. This CDR3 is CSARRGEFAYEQYF. The CDR3 DNA reads as TGCAGTGCTAGACGAGGCGAATTCGCCTACGAGCAGTACTTC.